The sequence of this T cell receptor (beta chain) was determined in a study of blood T cells in healthy people across ages. General study findings and limits: Estimated diversity, derived from one million T cells, was regarded as an underestimate. Naive CD4+ cells and diversity were both higher in long-lived donors than in aged donors. In the absence of known donor CMV status, changes in expanded clonotypes were possibly confounded.

Primed by a sample-barcoded 5' primer and a J-beta primer mix, a second PCR proceeded for roughly 7 to 12 cycles. TCRdb used MiXCR to reprocess the 5' RACE reads, holding one entry per CDR3 protein. Here the sample spans some 1.8 million distinct CDR3 sequences, roughly two fifths being singletons. For this clonotype: Its antigen is currently unknown. Sequence at one end of the junction differs from germline and may be a read error.

The CDR3 is 14 amino acids. The source of this sequence is a human donor in good health. The sequenced sample was blood. This chain connects TRBV12-3 or TRBV12-4 to TRBJ2-4, with a tentative D call TRBD1 (5 bases). The CDR3, as DNA: TGTGCCAGTGCGGCAGGGATAGCCAAAAACATTCGGTACTTC. Translation: CASAAGIAKNIRYF.